Each of the 20 T cell receptor beta chains below was sequenced from the same sample in a study of blood T cells in healthy people across ages (dated by TCRdb to 2015 to 2017). The receptor library was made with 5' RACE. Instrument on record: Illumina HiSeq 2500. A second PCR of about 7 to 12 cycles was run with a J-beta primer mix and a sample-barcoded 5' primer. TCRdb itself trimmed the public reads at Q25 with fastp, ran MiXCR and retained productive beta chains. Each entry is one CDR3 protein sequence, shown with its most common DNA and genes. The sample table shows around 820,000 distinct CDR3 sequences, and 20% to 25% are seen once. Of the sample, under 4.5% is held by the ten largest clones. These data are also associated with another study on T cells of mothers and their children.

The material sequenced was blood. Receptors originate from a boy between 10 and 17 years old in good health.

The chain has TRBV6-5 and TRBJ1-1; no reliable D call. This CDR3 spans 11 amino acids. The V gene's germline CDR1 is MNHEY and CDR2 SVGAGI. Trimming pared 7 bases from V and 4 bases from J, leaving 7 bases between. In nucleotides, the CDR3 is TGTGCCAGCAAGGGTACCACTGAAGCTTTCTTT. Amino acids: CASKGTTEAFF.

The rearrangement joins TRBV4-3 to TRBJ2-3; D might be TRBD2 (5 bases). The CDR3 length is 16 residues. Germline V lookup: CDR1 LGHNA, CDR2 YSLEER. V was clipped by 0 bases and J by 4 bases, with 14 bases between them. CDR3 region: CASSQELGVGADTQYF. The CDR3 DNA is TGCGCCAGCAGCCAAGAACTAGGAGTCGGGGCAGATACGCAGTATTTT.

This clonotype was seen a handful of times. The genes are TRBV3-1 and TRBJ2-5, with TRBD1 as a possible D gene (6 bases). Germline-derived CDR1 and CDR2 are LGHDT and YNNKEL (reference sequence). V gave up 6 bases and J gave up 1 base, with 12 bases separating them. The CDR3 sequence is 14 residues long. This CDR3 is CASRPDSLQETQYF. CDR3 nucleotide sequence: TGTGCCAGCAGACCGGACAGCCTCCAAGAGACCCAGTACTTC.

This clonotype was counted only a few times. The chain recombines TRBV27 with TRBJ1-4, with 11 positions matching TRBD1. Germline assignment: CDR1 MNHEY and CDR2 SMNVEV (reference sequence). The V gene end was trimmed by 3 bases and the J gene end by 0 bases; junction bases not matched to a gene: 6. The CDR3 totals 18 residues. CDR3 DNA: TGTGCCAGCAGTTTTACATCGGGACAGGGGGCAACTAATGAAAAACTGTTTTTT. Residues: CASSFTSGQGATNEKLFF.

The CDR3 is CASGLWGGLGNEQFF. The CDR3 DNA reads TGTGCTAGTGGTTTGTGGGGGGGACTAGGCAATGAGCAGTTCTTC. V is TRBV12-5 and J is TRBJ2-1; TRBD2 matches 8 bases. The CDR3 sequence is 15 residues long. J was trimmed by 6 bases and V by 2 bases; bases with no gene match: 6. From germline, CDR1 is LGHNT and CDR2 FRNRAP.

This clonotype was seen more than once but under ten times. The rearrangement links TRBV12-3 or TRBV12-4 to TRBJ2-5; D possibly corresponds to TRBD1 (6 bases). The tail of the sequence fits TRBJ2-7 better, so the J call may be wrong. The CDR3 runs 14 residues. This chain's CDR3 is CASSSYRDTYEQYF. CDR3 bases: TGTGCCAGCAGTTCGTACCGGGACACCTACGAGCAGTACTTC.

This clonotype was detected a few times. The gene calls are TRBV12-3 or TRBV12-4 and TRBJ2-2; 8 nucleotides agree with TRBD2. The CDR3 consists of 15 residues. V lost 3 bases, J lost 4 bases, and 4 bases stayed unmatched. The CDR3 sequence is CASSFRLAGTGELFF. DNA for the CDR3: TGTGCCAGCAGTTTCCGCCTAGCGGGCACCGGGGAGCTGTTTTTT.

The chain uses TRBV7-3 and TRBJ2-5; D unclear. TRBJ2-1 matches the DNA end more closely, so the J call is doubtful. The V gene's germline CDR1 is SGHTA and CDR2 FQGTGA. The CDR3 has 13 amino acids. The CDR3 region has the DNA TGTGCCAGCAGCTTAACCGACTTCAATGAGCAGTTCTTC. It specifies CASSLTDFNEQFF.

This clonotype has a handful of counts. The V and J genes are TRBV12-3 or TRBV12-4 and TRBJ2-2; 7 positions match TRBD2. The trim removed 6 bases at V and 1 base at J, leaving 11 bases unmatched. This CDR3 region has 17 residues. This CDR3 is CASSPAVRGRNTGELFF. DNA for the CDR3: TGTGCCAGCAGCCCTGCGGTGCGGGGGAGGAACACCGGGGAGCTGTTTTTT.

As DNA, the CDR3 is TGTGCCAGCAGAAATACTGGAATGAGCACAGATACGCAGTATTTT. It specifies CASRNTGMSTDTQYF. The chain couples TRBV27 to TRBJ2-3, with no clear D. The CDR3 is made up of 15 amino acids. Germline V lookup: CDR1 MNHEY, CDR2 SMNVEV (reference sequence). The germline V and J ends were trimmed by 6 bases and 0 bases, with 13 bases remaining between them.

The chain uses TRBV7-2 and TRBJ2-3, with TRBD2 identical over 11 bases. The trim removed 7 bases at V and 5 bases at J, leaving 5 bases unmatched. CDR1 is SGHTA, CDR2 FQGNSA, per germline. The length of the CDR3 is 14 residues. The CDR3 DNA sequence: TGTGCCAGCAACCGAGGACTAGCGGGAGATACGCAGTATTTT. It codes for CASNRGLAGDTQYF.

The rearrangement links TRBV6-6 to TRBJ1-4; the D gene is possibly TRBD1 (5 bases). Looked up from germline, CDR1 is MNHNY and CDR2 is SVGAGI (reference sequence). CDR3 size: 15 residues. Trimming shortened V by 2 bases and J by 4 bases, and 11 bases separated the two germline ends. The chain's CDR3 is CASSYRGAGNEKLFF. The CDR3 region has the DNA TGTGCCAGCAGTTACAGGGGAGCGGGTAATGAAAAACTGTTTTTT.

In this sample, this clonotype turned up a few times. The rearrangement uses TRBV12-3 or TRBV12-4 and TRBJ1-1; D remains unclear. The CDR3 extends over 14 amino acids. V lost 3 bases and J 4 bases, leaving 12 bases between the germline ends. The CDR3 here is CASSLRSEGTEAFF. CDR3 DNA sequence: TGTGCCAGCAGTTTGAGGTCCGAGGGCACTGAAGCTTTCTTT.

In this sample, this clonotype turned up a few times. The V call is TRBV9, the J call TRBJ2-6; D is ambiguous. In germline, CDR1 is SGDLS, CDR2 YYNGEE. This CDR3 contains 15 residues. V shed 7 bases and J shed 0 bases, with 11 bases lying between them. CDR3 sequence reads: CASRPGSSGANVLTF. CDR3 coding DNA: TGTGCCAGCCGGCCTGGCTCCTCTGGGGCCAACGTCCTGACTTTC. Together with reference TRBV9 and TRBJ2-6, the CDR3 gives the full variable domain: DSGVTQTPKHLITATGQRVTLRCSPRSGDLSVYWYQQSLDQGLQFLIQYYNGEERAKGNILERFSAQQFPDLHSELNLSSLELGDSALYFCASRPGSSGANVLTFGAGSRLTVL.

The DNA of the CDR3 is TGTGCCAGCAGTCCAGGACTAGCGGCACAGAGAGAGACCCAGTACTTC. Amino acid sequence: CASSPGLAAQRETQYF. This sequence joins TRBV28 and TRBJ2-5, with 10 bases matching TRBD2. This CDR3 has 16 amino acids. With 5 bases clipped from V and 4 bases from J, the junction kept 10 bases outside the gene matches. Germline-derived CDR1 and CDR2 are MDHEN and SYDVKM. The whole variable domain, filled in from reference TRBV28 and TRBJ2-5, reads DVKVTQSSRYLVKRTGEKVFLECVQDMDHENMFWYRQDPGLGLRLIYFSYDVKMKEKGDIPEGYSVSREKKERFSLILESASTNQTSMYLCASSPGLAAQRETQYFGPGTRLLVL.

V is TRBV6-2 or TRBV6-3 and J is TRBJ2-7; 10 bases map to TRBD2. CDR1 is MNHEY, CDR2 SVGEGT, per germline. The CDR3 has 17 residues. V gave up 7 bases and J gave up 4 bases; unmatched junction bases: 16. The chain's CDR3 is CASTGQDSSGRRYEQYF. CDR3 sequence (DNA): TGTGCCAGCACAGGACAGGACTCTAGCGGGAGAAGGTACGAGCAGTACTTC.

This chain joins TRBV20-1 and TRBJ2-5, with 13 bases identical to TRBD2. J was trimmed by 11 bases and V by 5 bases; bases with no gene match: 11. The CDR3 is made up of 14 amino acids. Germline V gives CDR1 DFQATT, CDR2 SNEGSKA (reference sequence). CDR3 protein: CSAPGLAGVGEQYF. The CDR3 DNA is TGCAGTGCTCCTGGACTAGCGGGAGTGGGGGAGCAGTACTTC.

This chain connects TRBV4-1 to TRBJ1-5; 7 positions agree with TRBD1. The length of the CDR3 is 15 residues. Unmatched junction bases numbered 8, after V lost 3 bases and J lost 6 bases. Looked up from germline, CDR1 is MGHRA and CDR2 is YSYEKL. The CDR3 DNA follows: TGCGCCAGCAGCCATCCGACAGGGACGGGTCAGCCCCAGCATTTT. It codes for CASSHPTGTGQPQHF.

The table lists this clonotype with a few counts. An end of the junction differs from the germline gene, which may be a read error. The rearrangement joins TRBV4-3 to TRBJ2-1; D is unclear. Near its end, the DNA agrees better with TRBJ2-7, so the J call may be wrong. The CDR3 length is 13 residues. Germline V gene lookup returns CDR1 LGHNA and CDR2 YSLEER. In DNA form, the CDR3 reads TGCGCCGGCAGCGTTGCAGTAGCCTACGAGCAGTACTTC. This gives the protein CAGSVAVAYEQYF.

This chain connects TRBV7-9 to TRBJ1-1; D is uncertain. The V end lost 4 bases, the J end lost 1 base, and 13 bases lay between the germline ends. Germline V gives CDR1 SEHNR, CDR2 FQNEAQ (reference sequence). This CDR3 region has 15 residues. The chain's CDR3 is CASSSGATSNTEAFF. CDR3 DNA: TGTGCCAGCAGCTCGGGAGCTACCTCGAACACTGAAGCTTTCTTT.